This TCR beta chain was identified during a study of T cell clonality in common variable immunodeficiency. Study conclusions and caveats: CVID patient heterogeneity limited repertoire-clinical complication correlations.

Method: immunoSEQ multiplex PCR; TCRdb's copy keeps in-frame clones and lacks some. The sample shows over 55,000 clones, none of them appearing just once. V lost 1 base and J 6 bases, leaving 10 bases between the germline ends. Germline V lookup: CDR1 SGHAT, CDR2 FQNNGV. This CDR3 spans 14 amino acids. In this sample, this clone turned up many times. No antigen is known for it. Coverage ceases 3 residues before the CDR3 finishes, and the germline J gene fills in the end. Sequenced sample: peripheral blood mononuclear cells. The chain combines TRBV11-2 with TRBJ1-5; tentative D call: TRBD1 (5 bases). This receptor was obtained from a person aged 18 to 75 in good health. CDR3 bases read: TGTGCCAGCAGCTTAGGGGGCCAAGGTCAGCCC. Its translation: CASSLGGQGQP. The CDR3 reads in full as CASSLGGQGQPQHF. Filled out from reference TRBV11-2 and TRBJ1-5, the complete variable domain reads EAGVAQSPRYKIIEKRQSVAFWCNPISGHATLYWYQQILGQGPKLLIQFQNNGVVDDSQLPKDRFSAERLKGVDSTLKIQPAKLEDSAVYLCASSLGGQGQPQHFGDGTRLSIL.